A selection of T cell receptor beta chains follows, all from one sample in a study of T-cell reconstitution after alpha-beta-depleted transplantation in children. In TCRdb, the PCR reads were re-called with MiXCR into one record per CDR3 protein. The table has fewer than 250,000 distinct CDR3 sequences, roughly a sixth seen once. Sequencing used PBMCs, mostly from graft donor cells, obtained 360 days after TCRalphabeta/CD19-depleted stem cell transplant. The receptors derive from a male patient aged 2-15 years who had a stem cell transplant for acute lymphoblastic leukemia, so the T cells may come from the graft donor. Each CDR3 is given with its conserved first and last residue. Fields, in order: clone size, D gene, V gene, J gene, CDR3 DNA, CDR3 protein. A D gene is named only where the DNA matches it firmly. The size of a clone is reported for some rows only, either as once, few or many, or as a class for expanded clones.

many	NA	TRBV6-2/TRBV6-3	TRBJ2-7	TGTGCCGCAGGGGCCGTCTACGAGCAGTACTTC	CAAGAVYEQYF
NA	TRBD1	TRBV10-2	TRBJ1-2	TGCGCCAGCTTTGGGACAGGGGGCGGGGACTATGGCTACACCTTC	CASFGTGGGDYGYTF
NA	NA	TRBV5-1	TRBJ2-7	TGCGCCAGCAGCTTGGAGGCCCCGGGGGACTACGAGCAGTACTTC	CASSLEAPGDYEQYF
many	NA	TRBV12-3/TRBV12-4	TRBJ1-3	TGTGCCAGCAGTTTGCAAGGGGGTCTTGGAAACACCATATATTTT	CASSLQGGLGNTIYF
few	NA	TRBV3-1	TRBJ1-1	TGTGCCAGCAGCCAAGAGAGCCAGGGGCGAGCTTTCTTT	CASSQESQGRAFF
many	NA	TRBV11-2	TRBJ1-2	TGTGCCAGCAGCCCCCAGACAGTACCCAGGGGCTATGGCTACACCTTC	CASSPQTVPRGYGYTF
few	TRBD1	TRBV28	TRBJ2-1	TGTGCCAGCAGTTTACCCCACAGGGGGCAGTTCTTC	CASSLPHRGQFF
few	TRBD1	TRBV19	TRBJ2-3	TGTGCCAGTAGGGAGCGACAGGGGACAGATACGCAGTATTTT	CASRERQGTDTQYF
NA	TRBD1	TRBV5-1	TRBJ1-1	TGCGCCAGCAGCTTCAGGGGGGCTCCTGAAGCTTTCTTT	CASSFRGAPEAFF
NA	NA	TRBV20-1	TRBJ2-5	TGCAGTGCTAGACCCCTGCCAGTTAGGGGGTCGGGGTACCAAGAGACCCAGTACTTC	CSARPLPVRGSGYQETQYF
few	TRBD2	TRBV5-1	TRBJ2-1	TGCGCCAGCAGCTTGTCGCTAGCGGGGGCCAATGAGCAGTTCTTC	CASSLSLAGANEQFF
few	NA	TRBV27	TRBJ1-6	TGTGCCAGCAGTTTCGGGCGGACTTATAATTCACCCCTCCACTTT	CASSFGRTYNSPLHF
many	NA	TRBV29-1	TRBJ2-1	TGCAGCGTTGACCGAACGGGGATTGGAGGTGAGCAGTTCTTC	CSVDRTGIGGEQFF
NA	TRBD1	TRBV29-1	TRBJ2-7	TGCAGCGTTGGACAGGGTACAACAATAGCCTACTACGAGCAGTACTTC	CSVGQGTTIAYYEQYF
few	NA	TRBV21-1	TRBJ2-1	TGTGCCAGCAGCAAAGTTAGGGGGGAAACAGAATTGTACAATGAGCAGTTCTTC	CASSKVRGETELYNEQFF
NA	TRBD1	TRBV4-3	TRBJ1-6	TGCGCCAGCAGCCAAGTGGCGGGACAGGGGGCTGATAATTCACCCCTCCACTTT	CASSQVAGQGADNSPLHF
NA	TRBD2	TRBV20-1	TRBJ2-7	TGCAGTGCTAGCCCTCTGAGGGGAGGGTACGAGCAGTACTTC	CSASPLRGGYEQYF
few	TRBD2	TRBV10-3	TRBJ2-7	TGTGCCATCAGTGCTCTAGCGGGGCTGGAGGAGCAGTACTTC	CAISALAGLEEQYF
NA	TRBD1	TRBV28	TRBJ2-3	TGTGCCAGCAGTTCATCCTCGGGACAGGGGGTCGGTGCTAGCACAGATACGCAGTATTTT	CASSSSSGQGVGASTDTQYF
NA	NA	TRBV12-3/TRBV12-4	TRBJ1-5	TGTGCCAGCAGTCCAAGTCTCAATCAGCCCCAGCATTTT	CASSPSLNQPQHF
NA	NA	TRBV3-1	TRBJ2-7	TGTGCCAGCAGCCAAGGCTGGGACTCCTACGAGCAGTACTTC	CASSQGWDSYEQYF
NA	NA	TRBV7-9	TRBJ2-3	TGTGCCAGCAGCTTTGGACGGACCATTGGCGCAGATACGCAGTATTTT	CASSFGRTIGADTQYF
NA	NA	TRBV6-1	TRBJ1-1	TGTGCCAGCGCTTTTGGGGGGCTCAACACTGAAGCTTTCTTT	CASAFGGLNTEAFF
few	NA	TRBV29-1	TRBJ2-3	TGCAGCGTTGAAGATACCCCCTATACAGATACGCAGTATTTT	CSVEDTPYTDTQYF
NA	NA	TRBV20-1	TRBJ2-1	TGCAGTGCTACCATCGGGTCCTACAATGAGCAGTTCTTC	CSATIGSYNEQFF
few	TRBD1	TRBV5-5	TRBJ2-7	TGTGCCAGCAGCTTAACAGGGGCCAGAGAGCAGTACTTC	CASSLTGAREQYF
many	NA	TRBV12-3/TRBV12-4	TRBJ2-7	TGTGCCAGCAGTTCCTCAGGGTCGTGGGACGAGCAGTACTTC	CASSSSGSWDEQYF
few	NA	TRBV27	TRBJ1-1	TGTGCCAGCAGTCTACAGGGTCCCCCTGAAGCTTTCTTT	CASSLQGPPEAFF
few	NA	TRBV6-5	TRBJ1-1	TGTGCCAGCAGTTACTCGGGGGCGAGAGGGAACACTGAAGCTTTCTTT	CASSYSGARGNTEAFF
few	NA	TRBV5-1	TRBJ2-2	TGCGCCAGCAGCTTGGTAACAGAGACCGGGGAGCTGTTTTTT	CASSLVTETGELFF
NA	TRBD2	TRBV3-1	TRBJ2-3	TGTGCCAGCAGCGGACGACTAGCGGGGGGGCTGGATACGCAGTATTTT	CASSGRLAGGLDTQYF
NA	NA	TRBV20-1	TRBJ2-5	TGCAGTGCTCCGCCGGGGTCCAGGGGCCTACAAGAGACCCAGTACTTC	CSAPPGSRGLQETQYF
NA	NA	TRBV6-5	TRBJ2-3	TGTGCCAGCAGTTACTCTGGCCTTCTTACAGGGTCATTCACAGATACGCAGTATTTT	CASSYSGLLTGSFTDTQYF
NA	NA	TRBV12-3/TRBV12-4	TRBJ2-2	TGTGCCAGCCGGCCCGGGGTCGGCACCGGGGAGCTGTTTTTT	CASRPGVGTGELFF
NA	NA	TRBV12-3/TRBV12-4	TRBJ2-1	TGTGCCAGCAGTCTCGCTGGGGGACGGTCAGGATTTAGGGGATTC	CASSLAGGRSGFRGF
few	TRBD1	TRBV9	TRBJ1-6	TGTGCCAGCAGCGTTGCGGGACAGGGGACGACACCCCTCCACTTT	CASSVAGQGTTPLHF
NA	NA	TRBV12-3/TRBV12-4	TRBJ1-6	TGTGCCAGCAGCAAACAAGGTGGAGATAATTCACCCCTCCACTTT	CASSKQGGDNSPLHF
many	NA	TRBV7-2	TRBJ1-1	TGTGCCAGCAGCTCCGCCGGGACCGTGGAGGCTGAAGCTTTCTTT	CASSSAGTVEAEAFF
few	NA	TRBV27	TRBJ2-7	TGTGCCAGCAGTTTGGGGGGCCACGAGCAGTACTTC	CASSLGGHEQYF
NA	TRBD2	TRBV12-3/TRBV12-4	TRBJ2-1	TGTGCCAGCAGTCCTACCGCGGGGGGGCCGGACAATGAGCAGTTCTTC	CASSPTAGGPDNEQFF
few	TRBD2	TRBV5-1	TRBJ2-2	TGCGCCAGCAGCTTGGGGACTAGCGGACTTACCGGGGAGCTGTTTTTT	CASSLGTSGLTGELFF
few	NA	TRBV5-6	TRBJ2-3	TGTGCCAGCAGTTTATACTGGGGTACAGATACGCAGTATTTT	CASSLYWGTDTQYF
many	TRBD1	TRBV5-1	TRBJ2-7	TGCGCCAGCAGCTTGGATAACATGGGACAGGGAGCTTACGAGCAGTACTTC	CASSLDNMGQGAYEQYF
NA	TRBD1	TRBV2	TRBJ2-7	TGTGCCAGCAGTTTACAGGGGATATCCTCCTACGAGCAGTACTTC	CASSLQGISSYEQYF
many	TRBD1	TRBV20-1	TRBJ1-5	TGCAGTGCTAGAGAGGGGACAGGGAGAAGTGAGCCCCAGCATTTT	CSAREGTGRSEPQHF
few	NA	TRBV18	TRBJ2-3	TGTGCCAGCTGTGAGGGGACAGATACGCAGTATTTT	CASCEGTDTQYF
NA	TRBD1	TRBV29-1	TRBJ2-6	TGCAGCGTCGCACAGGGGGCGCCTGGGGCCAACGTCCTGACTTTC	CSVAQGAPGANVLTF
few	TRBD1	TRBV11-2	TRBJ1-1	TGTGCCAGCAGCCAGTTGACAGGGACCTACACTGAAGCTTTCTTT	CASSQLTGTYTEAFF
many	TRBD1	TRBV3-1	TRBJ2-1	TGTGCCAGCAGCCCTGGGGGGACAGGGGCCAATGAGCAGTTCTTC	CASSPGGTGANEQFF
few	NA	TRBV7-4	TRBJ2-7	TGTGCCAGCAGCTTAAGAAGACGCCCTAACATTAGCTACGAGCAGTACTTC	CASSLRRRPNISYEQYF